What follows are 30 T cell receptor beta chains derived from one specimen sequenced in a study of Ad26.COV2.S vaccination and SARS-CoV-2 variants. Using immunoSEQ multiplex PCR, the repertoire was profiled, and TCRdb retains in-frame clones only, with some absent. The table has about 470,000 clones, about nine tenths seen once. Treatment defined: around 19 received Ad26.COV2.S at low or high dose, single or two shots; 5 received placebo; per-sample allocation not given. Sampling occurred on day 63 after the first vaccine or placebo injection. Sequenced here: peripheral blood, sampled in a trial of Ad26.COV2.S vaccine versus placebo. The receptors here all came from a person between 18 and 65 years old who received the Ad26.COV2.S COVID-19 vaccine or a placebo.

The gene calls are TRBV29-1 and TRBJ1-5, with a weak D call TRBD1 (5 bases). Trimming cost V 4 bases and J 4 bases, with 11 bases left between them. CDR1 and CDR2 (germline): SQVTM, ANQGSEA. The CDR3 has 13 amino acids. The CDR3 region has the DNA TGCAGCGTTGCGGCAGGGCGGAATCAGCCCCAGCATTTT. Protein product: CSVAAGRNQPQHF.

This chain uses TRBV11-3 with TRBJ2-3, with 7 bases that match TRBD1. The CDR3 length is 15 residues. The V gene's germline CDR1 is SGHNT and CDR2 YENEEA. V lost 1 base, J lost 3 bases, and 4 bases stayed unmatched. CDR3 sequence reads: CASSLGAGGTDTQYF. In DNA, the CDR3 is TGTGCCAGCAGCTTAGGGGCAGGGGGAACAGATACGCAGTATTTT. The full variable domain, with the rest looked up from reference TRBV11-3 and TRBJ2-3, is EAGVVQSPRYKIIEKKQPVAFWCNPISGHNTLYWYLQNLGQGPELLIRYENEEAVDDSQLPKDRFSAERLKGVDSTLKIQPAELGDSAVYLCASSLGAGGTDTQYFGPGTRLTVL.

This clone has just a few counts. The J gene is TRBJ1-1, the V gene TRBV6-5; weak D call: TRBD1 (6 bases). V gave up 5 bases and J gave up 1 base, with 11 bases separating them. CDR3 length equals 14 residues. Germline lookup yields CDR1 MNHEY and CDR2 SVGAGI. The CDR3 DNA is TGTGCCAGCAGTAGGGGGACGGAGAACACTGAAGCTTTCTTT. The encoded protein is CASSRGTENTEAFF.

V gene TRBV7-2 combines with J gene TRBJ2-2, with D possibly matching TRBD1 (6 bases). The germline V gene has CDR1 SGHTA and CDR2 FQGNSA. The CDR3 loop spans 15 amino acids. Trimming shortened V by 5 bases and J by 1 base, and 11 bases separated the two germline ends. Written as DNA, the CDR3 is TGTGCCAGCAGCCGGAAGGGGGAGAACACCGGGGAGCTGTTTTTT. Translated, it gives CASSRKGENTGELFF.

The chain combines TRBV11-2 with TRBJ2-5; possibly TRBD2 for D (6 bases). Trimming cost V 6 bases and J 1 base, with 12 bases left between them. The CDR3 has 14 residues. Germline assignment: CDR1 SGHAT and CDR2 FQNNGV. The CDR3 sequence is CASRAGGIQETQYF. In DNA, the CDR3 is TGTGCCAGCAGGGCCGGGGGTATCCAAGAGACCCAGTACTTC.

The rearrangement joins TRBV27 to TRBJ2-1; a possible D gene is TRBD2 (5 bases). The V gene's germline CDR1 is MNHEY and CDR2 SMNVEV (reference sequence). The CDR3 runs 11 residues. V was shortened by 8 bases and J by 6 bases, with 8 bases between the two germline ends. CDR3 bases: TGTGCCAGCGCCCGGGGCAATGAGCAGTTCTTC. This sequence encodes CASARGNEQFF.

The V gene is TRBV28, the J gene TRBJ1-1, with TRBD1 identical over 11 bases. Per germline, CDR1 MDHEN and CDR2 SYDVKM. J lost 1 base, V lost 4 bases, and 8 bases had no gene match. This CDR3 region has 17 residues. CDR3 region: CASSSGQGAFANTEAFF. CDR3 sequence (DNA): TGTGCCAGCAGTTCAGGACAGGGGGCCTTCGCGAACACTGAAGCTTTCTTT.

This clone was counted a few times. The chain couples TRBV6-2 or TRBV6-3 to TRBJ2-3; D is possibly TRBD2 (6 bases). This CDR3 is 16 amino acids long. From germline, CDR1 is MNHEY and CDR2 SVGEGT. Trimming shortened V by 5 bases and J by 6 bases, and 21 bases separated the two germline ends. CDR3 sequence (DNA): TGTGCCAGCAGTGGGGAGGAGACTAGGTCCCGCGATACGCAGTATTTT. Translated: CASSGEETRSRDTQYF.

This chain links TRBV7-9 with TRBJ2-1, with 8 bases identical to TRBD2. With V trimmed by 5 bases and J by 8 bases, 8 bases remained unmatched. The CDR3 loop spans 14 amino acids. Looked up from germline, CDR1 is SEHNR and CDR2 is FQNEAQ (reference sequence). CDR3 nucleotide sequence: TGTGCCAGCAGCCCCCGGACTAGCTTCGATGAGCAGTTCTTC. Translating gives CASSPRTSFDEQFF.

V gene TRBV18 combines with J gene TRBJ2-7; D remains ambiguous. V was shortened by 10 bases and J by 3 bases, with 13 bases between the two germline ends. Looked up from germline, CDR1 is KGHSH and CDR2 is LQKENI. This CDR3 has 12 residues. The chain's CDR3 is CATQADDYEQYF. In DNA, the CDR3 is TGTGCCACACAAGCAGATGACTACGAGCAGTACTTC.

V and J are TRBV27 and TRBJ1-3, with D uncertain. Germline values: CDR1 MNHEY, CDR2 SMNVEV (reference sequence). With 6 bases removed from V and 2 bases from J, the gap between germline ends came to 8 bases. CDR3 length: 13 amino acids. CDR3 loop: CASSPWAGNTIYF. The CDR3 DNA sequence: TGTGCCAGCAGCCCCTGGGCTGGAAACACCATATATTTT.

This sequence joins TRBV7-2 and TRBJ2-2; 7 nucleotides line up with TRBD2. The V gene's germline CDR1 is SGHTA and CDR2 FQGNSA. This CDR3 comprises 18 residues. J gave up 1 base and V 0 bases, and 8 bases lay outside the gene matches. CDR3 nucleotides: TGTGCCAGCAGCTTAGCGCCCCCCCTAGCGGAGAACACCGGGGAGCTGTTTTTT. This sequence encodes CASSLAPPLAENTGELFF.

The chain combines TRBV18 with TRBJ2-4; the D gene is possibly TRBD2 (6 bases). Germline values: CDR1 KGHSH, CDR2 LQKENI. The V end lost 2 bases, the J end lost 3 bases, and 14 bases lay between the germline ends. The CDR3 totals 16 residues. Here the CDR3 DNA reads TGTGCCAGCTCACCAGACTGGGACTCTCACAAAAACATTCAGTACTTC. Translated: CASSPDWDSHKNIQYF.

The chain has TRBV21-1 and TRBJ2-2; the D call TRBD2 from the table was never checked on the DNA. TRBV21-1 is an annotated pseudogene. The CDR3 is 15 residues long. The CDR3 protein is CASSDRTAGTGELFF. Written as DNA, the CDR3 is TGTGCCAGCAGCGACCGGACGGCGGGAACCGGGGAGCTGTTTTTT.

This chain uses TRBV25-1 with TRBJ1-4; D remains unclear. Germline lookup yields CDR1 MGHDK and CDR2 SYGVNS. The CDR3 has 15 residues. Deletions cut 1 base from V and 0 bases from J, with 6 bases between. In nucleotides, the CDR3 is TGTGCCAGCAGTGAATTGACATCAACTAATGAAAAACTGTTTTTT. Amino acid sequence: CASSELTSTNEKLFF.

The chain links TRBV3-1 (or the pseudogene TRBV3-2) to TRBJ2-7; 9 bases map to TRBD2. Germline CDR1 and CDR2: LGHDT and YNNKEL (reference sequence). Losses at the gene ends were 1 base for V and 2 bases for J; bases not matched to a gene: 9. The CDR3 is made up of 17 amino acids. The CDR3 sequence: CASSQGLAGSHPYEQYF. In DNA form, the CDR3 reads TGTGCCAGCAGCCAAGGCCTAGCGGGGTCCCACCCCTACGAGCAGTACTTC.

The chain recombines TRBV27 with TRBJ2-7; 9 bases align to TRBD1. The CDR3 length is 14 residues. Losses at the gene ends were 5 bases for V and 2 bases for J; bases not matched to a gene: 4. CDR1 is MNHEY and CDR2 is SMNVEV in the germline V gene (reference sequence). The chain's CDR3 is CASSAGTGTYEQYF. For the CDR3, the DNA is TGTGCCAGCAGTGCCGGGACAGGGACCTACGAGCAGTACTTC.

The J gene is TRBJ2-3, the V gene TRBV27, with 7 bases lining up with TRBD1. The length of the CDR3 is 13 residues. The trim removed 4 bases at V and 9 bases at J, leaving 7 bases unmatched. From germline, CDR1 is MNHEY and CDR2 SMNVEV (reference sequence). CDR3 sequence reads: CASSSTGEGTQYF. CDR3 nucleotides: TGTGCCAGCAGTTCCACAGGGGAAGGCACGCAGTATTTT.

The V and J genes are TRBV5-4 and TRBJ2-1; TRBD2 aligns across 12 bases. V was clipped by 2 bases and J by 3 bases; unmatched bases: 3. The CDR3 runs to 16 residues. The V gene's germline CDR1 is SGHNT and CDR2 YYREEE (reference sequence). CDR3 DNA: TGTGCCAGCAGCTTCGGGACTAGCGGGTACTACAATGAGCAGTTCTTC. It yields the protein CASSFGTSGYYNEQFF.

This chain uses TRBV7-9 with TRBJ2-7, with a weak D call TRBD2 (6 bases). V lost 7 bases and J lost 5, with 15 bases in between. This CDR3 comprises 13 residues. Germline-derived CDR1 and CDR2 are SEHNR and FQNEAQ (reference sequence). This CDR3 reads CASTAGTIDEQYF. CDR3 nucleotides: TGTGCCAGCACGGCGGGGACCATCGACGAGCAGTACTTC.

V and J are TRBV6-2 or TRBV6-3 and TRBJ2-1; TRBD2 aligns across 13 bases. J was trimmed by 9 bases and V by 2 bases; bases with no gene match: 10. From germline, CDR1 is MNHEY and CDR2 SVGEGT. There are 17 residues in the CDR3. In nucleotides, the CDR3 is TGTGCCAGCAGTTACCCCAGGACTAGCGGGAGTAGGGGTGAGCAGTTCTTC. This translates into CASSYPRTSGSRGEQFF.

CDR3 loop: CASSPSQGVSSYEQYF. The CDR3 nucleotides read TGTGCCAGCAGCCCCTCTCAAGGGGTCAGCTCCTACGAGCAGTACTTC. The J gene is TRBJ2-7, the V gene TRBV28; maybe TRBD1 (5 bases). Germline V gene lookup returns CDR1 MDHEN and CDR2 SYDVKM. This CDR3 contains 16 residues. Trimming took 6 bases from V and 0 from J, leaving 18 bases between them.

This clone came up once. In nucleotides, the CDR3 is TGTGCCAGCAGCCAAGTCCCGCAGGCAATCTCTGGAAACACCATATATTTT. The encoded protein is CASSQVPQAISGNTIYF. The chain employs TRBV4-2 and TRBJ1-3; D gene uncertain. This CDR3 comprises 17 residues. Germline CDR1 reads LGHNA; CDR2 reads YNFKEQ. The ends were cut back, 1 base at V and 0 bases at J, with 13 bases in the middle.

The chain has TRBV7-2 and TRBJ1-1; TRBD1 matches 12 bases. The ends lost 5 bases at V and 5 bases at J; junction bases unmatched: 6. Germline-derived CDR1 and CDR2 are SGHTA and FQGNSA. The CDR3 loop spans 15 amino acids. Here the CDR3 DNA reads TGTGCCAGCAGCGGGGGACAGGGGGCAGGAACTGAAGCTTTCTTT. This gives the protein CASSGGQGAGTEAFF.

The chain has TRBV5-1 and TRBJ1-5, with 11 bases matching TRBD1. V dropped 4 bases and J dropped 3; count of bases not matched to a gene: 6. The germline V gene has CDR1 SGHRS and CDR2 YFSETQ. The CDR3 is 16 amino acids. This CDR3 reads CASSPGTGGNNQPQHF. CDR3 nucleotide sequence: TGCGCCAGCAGCCCCGGGACAGGGGGAAACAATCAGCCCCAGCATTTT.

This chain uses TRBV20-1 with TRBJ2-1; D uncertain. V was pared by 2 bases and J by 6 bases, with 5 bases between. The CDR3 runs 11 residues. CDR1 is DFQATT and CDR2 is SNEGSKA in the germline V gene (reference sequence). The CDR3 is CSARLVNEQFF. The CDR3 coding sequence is TGCAGTGCTAGACTAGTCAATGAGCAGTTCTTC.

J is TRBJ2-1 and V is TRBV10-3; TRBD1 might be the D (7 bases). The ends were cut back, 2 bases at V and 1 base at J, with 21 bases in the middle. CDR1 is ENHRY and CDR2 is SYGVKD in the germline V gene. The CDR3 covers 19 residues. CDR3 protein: CAISETRQGYAGSYNEQFF. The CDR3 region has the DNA TGTGCCATCAGTGAGACCCGACAGGGTTATGCGGGATCCTACAATGAGCAGTTCTTC.

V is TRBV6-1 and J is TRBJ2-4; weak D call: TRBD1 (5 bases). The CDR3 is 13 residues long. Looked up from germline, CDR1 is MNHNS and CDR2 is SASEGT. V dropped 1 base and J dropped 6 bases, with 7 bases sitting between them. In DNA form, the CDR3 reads TGTGCCAGCAGTGAAGTTAGGGGAAACATTCAGTACTTC. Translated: CASSEVRGNIQYF.

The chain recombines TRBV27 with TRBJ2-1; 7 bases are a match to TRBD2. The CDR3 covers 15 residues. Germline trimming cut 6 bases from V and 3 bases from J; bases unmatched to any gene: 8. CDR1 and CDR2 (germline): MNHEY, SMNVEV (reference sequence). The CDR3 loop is CASRPLAANYNEQFF. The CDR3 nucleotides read TGTGCCAGCAGGCCTCTAGCGGCAAACTACAATGAGCAGTTCTTC.

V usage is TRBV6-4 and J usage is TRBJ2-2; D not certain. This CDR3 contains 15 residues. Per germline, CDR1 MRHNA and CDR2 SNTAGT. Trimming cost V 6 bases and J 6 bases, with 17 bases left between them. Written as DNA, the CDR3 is TGTGCCAGCAGACGCGACACGAAAGCATCCGGGGAGCTGTTTTTT. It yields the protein CASRRDTKASGELFF.